This record concerns one T cell receptor beta chain sequence. This sample is part of a study of cytomegalovirus exposure and HLA in healthy donors. Germline V CDR1 and CDR2: SEHNR, FQNEAQ (reference sequence). V lost 5 bases to trimming and J lost 1 base; unmatched junction nucleotides: 3. The CDR3 sequence is 15 residues long. PCR amplification relied on 60 Vbeta primers (plus 13 Jbeta primers). Repertoires were generated with immunoSEQ multiplex PCR, while TCRdb's copy carries only in-frame clones and drops some. The sample lists about 170,000 clones, 85% seen once, with approximately 2.5% in the top ten.

This TCR was sampled from a man aged 25-45 years in good health and CMV-seropositive. The rearrangement links TRBV7-9 to TRBJ2-1; 9 bases map to TRBD1. Sequenced: PBMCs. This CDR3 is CASSRQGGSYNEQFF. The CDR3 DNA reads TGTGCCAGCAGCCGACAGGGGGGATCCTACAATGAGCAGTTCTTC.